The source of this TCR beta chain is a study of metastatic and nonmetastatic thyroid tumors. TCRdb used MiXCR to call clones anew from the PCR reads. The table shows about 40,000 clones, with about 10% occurring only once. This clone was counted at least ten times. No patient had received any treatment before thyroid surgery. Germline V gene sequence: CDR1 SGHDT, CDR2 YYEEEE. The CDR3 runs to 15 residues. The ends lost 1 base at V and 7 bases at J; junction bases unmatched: 7. Material: blood. The TCR originated in a female donor with papillary thyroid cancer or a benign thyroid nodule (not recorded which). Some clones in this sample may be carry-over from other donors' samples. V is TRBV5-6 and J is TRBJ2-1, with TRBD2 identical over 8 bases. CDR3 DNA sequence: TGTGCCAGCAGCTTGTTTACGGGAGGGCCGAATGAGCAGTTCTTC. Translating gives CASSLFTGGPNEQFF.